This T cell receptor beta chain was found in a study of CXCR3-negative and CXCR3-positive naive CD8 T cells. Study-wide results and limits: More hydrophobic TRB CDR3s occurred in CXCR3-positive than in CXCR3-negative naive cells.

With 250,000 to 350,000 cells each, the CD8+ T cell subsets were individually sorted in triplicate. The method, 5' RACE with UMI labels, was used to prepare the TRB cDNA libraries. TCRdb re-called the 5' RACE reads, yielding one record per CDR3 amino acid sequence without DNA. The listing contains more than 80,000 distinct CDR3 sequences. With respect to this clonotype: What it recognizes is unknown.

CDR1 and CDR2 (germline): GTSNPN, SVGIG (reference sequence). The CDR3 is 11 residues long. Sequenced input: naive CXCR3+ CD8+ T cells from blood. The subset was: CD45RO-CCR7+CD27+CD95- naive CD8+ T cells expressing CXCR3 (TNR3+). This chain joins TRBV30 and TRBJ1-1. The TCR originated in a human donor in good health. Some clones in this sample may be carry-over from other donors' samples. The CDR3 protein is CAWSSLAEAFF.